This T cell receptor (beta chain) was observed in a study of early T cells in non-severe SARS-CoV-2 infection. The CDR3 contains 14 residues. V gave up 6 bases and J gave up 1 base; unmatched junction bases: 4. TCRdb fed the 5' RACE reads into MiXCR, producing one record per CDR3 protein. The sample contains tens of thousands of distinct CDR3 sequences, 6% to 7.5% of which appear only once. Source: whole blood, taken at baseline. This chain joins TRBV12-3 or TRBV12-4 and TRBJ1-1; 8 bases line up with TRBD1. This TCR was recovered from an adult who was a healthcare worker with PCR-confirmed SARS-CoV-2 infection or an uninfected control (not recorded which). Here the CDR3 DNA reads TGTGCCAGCAGCACGGACAGGGAGAACACTGAAGCTTTCTTT. Its translation is CASSTDRENTEAFF.